The 11 T cell receptor beta chains presented below share a single source sample, sequenced in a study of patients and donors after allogeneic stem cell transplantation. TCRdb processed the RT-PCR reads anew with MiXCR; each CDR3 protein has one entry. The sample includes over 150,000 distinct CDR3 sequences, approximately 28% seen only once; the top ten take less than 3.5%. The sequenced material came from blood, either unsorted or a sorted T cell fraction (not recorded which). The source is a human donor who was either an allogeneic HSCT recipient or a stem cell or donor lymphocyte infusion donor (not recorded which). It is not recorded whose cells these are; they may come from a transplant donor.

This clonotype was counted between two and nine times. The V gene is TRBV28, the J gene TRBJ2-3; 8 bases agree with TRBD2. The CDR3 is 13 amino acids. J was trimmed by 5 bases and V by 8 bases; bases with no gene match: 6. Looked up from germline, CDR1 is MDHEN and CDR2 is SYDVKM. In nucleotides, the CDR3 is TGTGCCAGCCGGGGGGGGCAAGGAGATACGCAGTATTTT. Translated, it gives CASRGGQGDTQYF.

The chain recombines TRBV20-1 with TRBJ1-5; 7 bases are a match to TRBD1. The CDR3 totals 12 residues. V shed 5 bases, J shed 5 bases, and the junction held 3 bases outside the gene matches. Germline values: CDR1 DFQATT, CDR2 SNEGSKA (reference sequence). CDR3 region: CSAYRGDQPQHF. The CDR3 coding sequence is TGCAGTGCTTACAGGGGCGATCAGCCCCAGCATTTT.

The chain carries TRBV4-2 and TRBJ2-2, with D unresolved. Germline loops: CDR1 LGHNA, CDR2 YNFKEQ. Trimming cost V 4 bases and J 7 bases, with 16 bases left between them. The CDR3 is 15 residues long. The CDR3: CASSPRVGFDGELFF. The DNA for the CDR3 is TGTGCCAGCAGCCCTCGGGTAGGCTTCGACGGGGAGCTGTTTTTT.

This clonotype has only a few counts. The V and J genes are TRBV29-1 and TRBJ2-3; 7 positions match TRBD2. This CDR3 is built from 13 residues. The germline CDR1 and CDR2 sequences are SQVTM and ANQGSEA. The V gene end was trimmed by 3 bases and the J gene end by 2 bases; junction bases not matched to a gene: 2. The CDR3 sequence is CSVEGLLTDTQYF. The CDR3 DNA reads TGCAGCGTTGAGGGACTACTCACAGATACGCAGTATTTT.

The gene calls are TRBV29-1 and TRBJ2-3; TRBD2 aligns across 9 bases. Germline loops: CDR1 SQVTM, CDR2 ANQGSEA. This CDR3 region has 17 residues. V dropped 3 bases and J dropped 2; count of bases not matched to a gene: 12. For the CDR3, the DNA is TGCAGCGTTGAGTTGCCGGAGGTAGCGGGAGACACAGATACGCAGTATTTT. It translates to CSVELPEVAGDTDTQYF.

The genes are TRBV5-1 and TRBJ1-4; D call uncertain. CDR1 SGHRS and CDR2 YFSETQ come from the germline V gene. This CDR3 comprises 16 residues. V lost 0 bases to trimming and J lost 0 bases, with 9 bases between them. The CDR3: CASSLGQAATNEKLFF. The CDR3 DNA is TGCGCCAGCAGCTTGGGGCAGGCAGCAACTAATGAAAAACTGTTTTTT.

This chain connects TRBV28 to TRBJ2-1, with 13 nucleotides matching TRBD2. This CDR3 is 14 amino acids long. The germline V gene encodes CDR1 MDHEN and CDR2 SYDVKM. V lost 8 bases to trimming and J lost 10 bases; unmatched junction nucleotides: 8. The CDR3 bases are TGTGCCAGCGTGACTAGCGGGAGGCTTTACGAGCAGTTCTTC. It translates to CASVTSGRLYEQFF.

This clonotype was seen more than once but under ten times. This sequence joins TRBV4-3 and TRBJ1-3, with D perhaps TRBD1 (5 bases). Between the trimmed V and J ends, which lost 1 base and 1 base, there was a span of 8 bases. In germline, CDR1 is LGHNA, CDR2 YSLEER. The CDR3 consists of 15 residues. The DNA of the CDR3 is TGCGCCAGCAGCCAAGGTTGGGGGTCTGGAAACACCATATATTTT. Translated, it gives CASSQGWGSGNTIYF.

On this clonotype: At one boundary the junction diverges from the germline segment, which might be a read error. The J gene is TRBJ1-1, the V gene TRBV4-3; D perhaps matches TRBD1 (6 bases). The CDR3 extends over 13 amino acids. Per germline, CDR1 LGHNA and CDR2 YSLEER. The CDR3 region has the DNA TGCGCCAGCAGCCAAGTTGGGGGCACTGAAGGTTTCTTT. Encoded protein: CASSQVGGTEGFF.

The genes are TRBV6-2 or TRBV6-3 and TRBJ1-2; TRBD1 matches 8 bases. Germline-derived CDR1 and CDR2 are MNHEY and SVGEGT. The CDR3 runs to 13 residues. The ends lost 6 bases at V and 4 bases at J; junction bases unmatched: 4. This CDR3 reads CASSDRGVYGYTF. The CDR3 coding sequence is TGTGCCAGCAGCGACAGGGGAGTCTATGGCTACACCTTC.

The chain carries TRBV12-3 or TRBV12-4 and TRBJ2-4; weak D call: TRBD1 (6 bases). The CDR3 totals 17 residues. V was shortened by 3 bases and J by 7 bases, with 22 bases between the two germline ends. CDR3 DNA: TGTGCCAGCAGTTTTGTAGGGATCGCAGGGGCGGAGAACATTCAGTACTTC. Its translation is CASSFVGIAGAENIQYF.